Listed below are T cell receptor beta chains from one sample, sequenced in a study of regulatory T cells in long-lasting Graves disease. TCRdb processed the multiplex PCR reads anew with MiXCR; each CDR3 protein has one entry. Counted here are 400,000 to 500,000 distinct CDR3 sequences, around 16% occurring once; the ten biggest clones make up approximately 7.8%. These same data were also listed under a study on T cells in Graves' hyperthyroidism and ophthalmopathy.

Sequencing was performed on peripheral blood mononuclear cells (PBMCs), taken at new diagnosis, from a patient treated with antithyroid drugs. The source is a woman aged 40-49 years with Graves disease. Both conserved end residues are part of each CDR3. The order of the fields is J gene, D gene, V gene, clone size, CDR3 DNA, CDR3 protein. A D gene is named only where the DNA matches it firmly. Expanded clones are given a class, and other clones once, few, many or no size at all.

>TRBJ2-2|.|TRBV6-2/TRBV6-3|many
TGTGCCAGCAGTTATATGACAGTCACCGGGGAGCTGTTTTTT
CASSYMTVTGELFF
>TRBJ1-3|.|TRBV29-1|many
TGCAGCGTTGGGGACACCGGGGGAAACACCATATATTTT
CSVGDTGGNTIYF
>TRBJ1-5|.|TRBV24-1|many
TGTGCCACCAGTGGGACAGATTATCAGCCCCAGCATTTT
CATSGTDYQPQHF
>TRBJ1-4|.|TRBV5-1|many
TGCGCCAGCAGCCCGGGGGGGCGTCGAGAAAAACTGTTTTTT
CASSPGGRREKLFF
>TRBJ1-1|.|TRBV12-3/TRBV12-4|many
TGTGCCAGCAGTCTAATGTGGGGGCGTCGGACTGAAGCTTTCTTT
CASSLMWGRRTEAFF
>TRBJ1-2|TRBD1|TRBV27|few
TGTGCCAGCAGTTCACTGACAGGGGGAACACCTCCCCCGAGCTACACCTTC
CASSSLTGGTPPPSYTF
>TRBJ2-5|TRBD2|TRBV19|many
TGTGCCAGTAGTGCCCGGTGGCGGGAGTTGGGAGAGACCCAGTACTTC
CASSARWRELGETQYF
>TRBJ2-7|TRBD1|TRBV10-3|.
TGTGCCATCAGGAACAGGGGACCCACCTACGAGCAGTACTTC
CAIRNRGPTYEQYF
>TRBJ1-3|.|TRBV28|many
TGTGCCAGCAGTGAGACTGGACATGGAAACACCATATATTTT
CASSETGHGNTIYF
>TRBJ1-2|.|TRBV11-2|many
TGTGCCAGCAGCTTTGGGGCTGGCTACACCTTC
CASSFGAGYTF
>TRBJ1-4|.|TRBV12-3/TRBV12-4|.
TGTGCCAGCAGTTTGGCCCCCGGACTCAGGCGAGAAAAACTGTTTTTT
CASSLAPGLRREKLFF
>TRBJ1-1|.|TRBV18|few
TGTGCCAGCTCACCCCTTGTGGAGACTGAAGCTTTCTTT
CASSPLVETEAFF
>TRBJ2-2|.|TRBV6-1|.
TGTGCCAGCGGCAGGGAAAGCACCGGGGAGCTGTTTTTT
CASGRESTGELFF
>TRBJ2-5|.|TRBV10-2|.
TGCGCCAGCAGTGAGAAACAGGAGCAAGAGACCCAGTACTTC
CASSEKQEQETQYF
>TRBJ1-1|.|TRBV5-1|many
TGCGCCAGCAGCTCCTCGATATCTGAAGCTTTCTTT
CASSSSISEAFF
>TRBJ2-1|.|TRBV6-2/TRBV6-3|many
TGTGCCAGCAGTTACGCTGAGGTTGAGCAGTTCTTC
CASSYAEVEQFF
>TRBJ2-7|.|TRBV18|few
TGTGCCAGCTCACCACAGGGGACTCTAACCTACGAGCAGTACTTC
CASSPQGTLTYEQYF
>TRBJ1-3|.|TRBV7-8|.
TGTGCCAGCAGCTTAGCGTGGGGGGTTGGAAACACCATATATTTT
CASSLAWGVGNTIYF
>TRBJ2-4|TRBD2|TRBV9|few
TGTGCCAGCAGCGTAGGGGGGGGAGCCAAAAACATTCAGTACTTC
CASSVGGGAKNIQYF
>TRBJ2-7|TRBD1|TRBV12-3/TRBV12-4|.
TGTGCAACGGGACAGGGAAACGAGCAGTACTTC
CATGQGNEQYF
>TRBJ1-1|.|TRBV2|many
TGTGCCAGTTGGATGGGAACTGAAGCTTTCTTT
CASWMGTEAFF
>TRBJ2-3|.|TRBV7-2|many
TGTGCCAGCAGCCGTTCAGCTGATACGCAGTATTTT
CASSRSADTQYF
>TRBJ1-2|.|TRBV6-1|many
TGTGCCAGCAGTGAAGCACTCAGGGACCGAATGTATGGCTACACCTTC
CASSEALRDRMYGYTF
>TRBJ1-1|TRBD1|TRBV11-3|many
TGTGCCAGCAGCTCCACCGGGACAGGGAACACTGAAGCTTTCTTT
CASSSTGTGNTEAFF
>TRBJ2-3|.|TRBV7-9|.
TGTGCCAGCAGCCCCCGACAGGTCCTGGGCACAGATACGCAGTATTTT
CASSPRQVLGTDTQYF
>TRBJ1-4|.|TRBV20-1|many
TGCAGTGCTGGTCGGGAGGCTAATGAAAAACTGTTTTTT
CSAGREANEKLFF
>TRBJ2-7|TRBD2|TRBV28|many
TGTGCCAGCAGTTTCGAGGTTAGCGGGTTCTACGAGCAGTACTTC
CASSFEVSGFYEQYF
>TRBJ2-3|TRBD2|TRBV28|many
TGTGCCAGCAGTTTGATCGGCGGGAGTAGCACAGATACGCAGTATTTT
CASSLIGGSSTDTQYF
>TRBJ2-5|.|TRBV4-1|.
TGCGCCAGCAGCCAAGAACCCTATCCGTACCAAGAGACCCAGTACTTC
CASSQEPYPYQETQYF
>TRBJ2-5|TRBD1|TRBV28|few
TGTGCCAGCAGCCTTCCCGGGACAGGTGCGGAGACCCAGTACTTC
CASSLPGTGAETQYF
>TRBJ1-1|TRBD1|TRBV19|many
TGTGCCAGCCTTAAACAGGGGGCAGCTGAAGCTTTCTTT
CASLKQGAAEAFF
>TRBJ2-1|TRBD2|TRBV6-1|.
TGCGCCAGCAGTGAGTCGGGACTAGCGGGAGTGCACAATGAGCAGTTCTTC
CASSESGLAGVHNEQFF
>TRBJ2-1|TRBD1|TRBV27|many
TGTGCCAGCAGTTTATGGGGGACAGGGGATGAGCAGTTCTTC
CASSLWGTGDEQFF
>TRBJ2-7|.|TRBV11-2|many
TGTGCCAGCAGCAGAGAGGTCTACAGAACCTACGAGCAGTACTTC
CASSREVYRTYEQYF
>TRBJ1-4|TRBD1|TRBV10-3|.
TGTGCCATTCGGGACAGGGTTGGGGAAAAACTGTTTTTT
CAIRDRVGEKLFF
>TRBJ1-6|.|TRBV12-3/TRBV12-4|few
TGTGCCAGCAAAAAAAAGATGGGCAGGGGCAATAATTCACCCCTCCACTTT
CASKKKMGRGNNSPLHF
>TRBJ2-2|.|TRBV19|many
TGTGCCAGTAGTCTAGACACGGAGAACACCGGGGAGCTGTTTTTT
CASSLDTENTGELFF
>TRBJ2-3|.|TRBV4-1|many
TGCGCCAGCAGCCAAGAAGAGTTACTACACACGCAGTATTTT
CASSQEELLHTQYF
>TRBJ1-1|.|TRBV11-3|many
TGTGCCAGCAGCTTAACAAGGAGCACTGAAGCTTTCTTT
CASSLTRSTEAFF
>TRBJ2-7|.|TRBV3-1|few
TGTGCCAGCAGCCTCGGACCGAGGGACTACGAGCAGTACTTC
CASSLGPRDYEQYF
>TRBJ2-2|.|TRBV19|.
TGTGCCACATCTCCGGGACCGGGGAACACCGGGGAGCTGTTTTTT
CATSPGPGNTGELFF
>TRBJ2-3|.|TRBV9|many
TGTGCCAGCAGCGTAGAGCTGCTGGGGAGCACAGATACGCAGTATTTT
CASSVELLGSTDTQYF
>TRBJ2-5|TRBD1|TRBV12-3/TRBV12-4|once
TGTGCCAGCAGAATCCTGGACAGGGGCTCGGAGACCCAGTACTTC
CASRILDRGSETQYF
>TRBJ2-2|.|TRBV30|.
TGTGCCTTCCCCTCAGGGCGGTACACCGGGGAGCTGTTTTTT
CAFPSGRYTGELFF
>TRBJ2-7|.|TRBV2|many
TGTGCCAGCAGAACATCCTACGAGCAGTACTTC
CASRTSYEQYF
>TRBJ2-1|.|TRBV20-1|few
TGCAGTGCTAGAGATCTTAGCGGAGGGGCCTACAATGAGCAGTTCTTC
CSARDLSGGAYNEQFF
>TRBJ2-5|TRBD1|TRBV3-1|.
TGTGCCAGCAGCCAAGTTCCGAGGGGACAGGCACAAGAGACCCAGTACTTC
CASSQVPRGQAQETQYF
>TRBJ2-1|TRBD2|TRBV3-1|few
TGTGCCAGCAGCCAAGAAAGACTAGCGCGGAACAATGAGCAGTTCTTC
CASSQERLARNNEQFF
>TRBJ1-1|TRBD1|TRBV2|few
TGTGCCGGCAGTTCGGACAGGGTTAACACTGAAGCTCTCTTT
CAGSSDRVNTEALF
>TRBJ2-1|TRBD2|TRBV7-6|many
TGTGCCAGCAGCTTAAGCCTAGCGGGACACAGTAGGAATGAGCAGTTCTTC
CASSLSLAGHSRNEQFF
>TRBJ2-1|TRBD2|TRBV20-1|few
TGCAGTGCCGGGGGACTAGCGGGGGCCTACAATGAGCAGTTCTTC
CSAGGLAGAYNEQFF
>TRBJ2-5|.|TRBV12-3/TRBV12-4|many
TGTGCCAGCAGTTTTCGGGAGACCCAGTACTTC
CASSFRETQYF
>TRBJ2-5|TRBD2|TRBV28|many
TGTGCCAGCAGTTTATATACCCCACTAGCGGGGGACCAAGAGACCCAGTACTTC
CASSLYTPLAGDQETQYF
>TRBJ2-6|.|TRBV2|once
TGTGCCAGCAGCGAGAATTCTGGGGCCAACGTCCTGACTTTC
CASSENSGANVLTF
>TRBJ2-3|.|TRBV7-9|.
TGTGCCAGCAACCAGGGACCGGAGTTGGAAGATACGCAGTATTTT
CASNQGPELEDTQYF